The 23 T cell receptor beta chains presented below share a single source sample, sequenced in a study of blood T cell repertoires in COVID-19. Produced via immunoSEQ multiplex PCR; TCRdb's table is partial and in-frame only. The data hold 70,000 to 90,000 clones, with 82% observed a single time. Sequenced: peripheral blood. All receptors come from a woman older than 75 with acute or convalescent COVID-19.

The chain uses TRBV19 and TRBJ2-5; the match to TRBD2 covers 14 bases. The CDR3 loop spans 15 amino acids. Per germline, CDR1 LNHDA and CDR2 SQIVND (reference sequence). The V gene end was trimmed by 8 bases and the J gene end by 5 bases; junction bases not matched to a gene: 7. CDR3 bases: TGTGCCAGTGGGACTAGCGGGAGTTTCGGGGAGACCCAGTACTTC. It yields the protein CASGTSGSFGETQYF.

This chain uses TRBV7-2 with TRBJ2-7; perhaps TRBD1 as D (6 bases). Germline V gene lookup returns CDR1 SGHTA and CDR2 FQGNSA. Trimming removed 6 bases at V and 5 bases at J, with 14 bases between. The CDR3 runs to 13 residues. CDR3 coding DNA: TGTGCCAGCAGTTTTATACAGGGCCACGAGCAGTACTTC. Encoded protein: CASSFIQGHEQYF.

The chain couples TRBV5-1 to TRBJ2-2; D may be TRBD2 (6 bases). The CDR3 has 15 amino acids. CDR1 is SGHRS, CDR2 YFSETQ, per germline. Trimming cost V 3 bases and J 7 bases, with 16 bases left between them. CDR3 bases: TGCGCCAGCAGCTCCCCAAGCGGGTGGAACGGGGAGCTGTTTTTT. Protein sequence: CASSSPSGWNGELFF.

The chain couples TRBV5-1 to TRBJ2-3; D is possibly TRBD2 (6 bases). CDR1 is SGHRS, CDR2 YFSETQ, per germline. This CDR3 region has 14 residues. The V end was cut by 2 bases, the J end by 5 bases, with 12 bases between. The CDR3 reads CASSFGGRIDTQYF. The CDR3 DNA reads TGCGCCAGCAGCTTCGGAGGGCGGATAGATACGCAGTATTTT.

The CDR3 loop reads CASTPAGGRYNEQFF. CDR3 DNA sequence: TGCGCCAGCACCCCAGCGGGAGGGCGGTACAATGAGCAGTTCTTC. The chain is built from TRBV23-1 and TRBJ2-1, with 10 bases that match TRBD2. TRBV23-1 is labeled an ORF, and its function is uncertain. V was pared by 7 bases and J by 4 bases, with 7 bases of the junction left unmatched. The CDR3 contains 15 residues.

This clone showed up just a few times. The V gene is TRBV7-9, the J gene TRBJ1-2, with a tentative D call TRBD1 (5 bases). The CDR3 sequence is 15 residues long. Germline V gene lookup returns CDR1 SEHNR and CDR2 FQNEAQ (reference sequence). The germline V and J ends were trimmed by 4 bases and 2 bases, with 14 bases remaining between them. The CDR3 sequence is CASSSPGLPNYGYTF. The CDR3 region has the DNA TGTGCCAGCAGCTCTCCGGGACTGCCGAACTATGGCTACACCTTC.

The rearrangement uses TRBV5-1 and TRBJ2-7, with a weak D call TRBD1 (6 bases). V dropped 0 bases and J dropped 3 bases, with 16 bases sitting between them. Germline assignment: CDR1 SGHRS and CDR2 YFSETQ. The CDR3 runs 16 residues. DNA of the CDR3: TGCGCCAGCAGCTTGGAACAGATAGGGGGTAACTACGAGCAGTACTTC. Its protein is CASSLEQIGGNYEQYF.

CDR3 region: CASRGAGWDTQYF. CDR3 bases: TGTGCCAGCCGGGGGGCGGGGTGGGATACGCAGTATTTT. This sequence joins TRBV2 and TRBJ2-3; a possible D gene is TRBD2 (7 bases). Deletions cut 8 bases from V and 6 bases from J, with 15 bases between. CDR3 size: 13 residues. Per germline, CDR1 SNHLY and CDR2 FYNNEI.

This chain's CDR3 is CASSFGLAGFTGELFF. CDR3 DNA: TGTGCCAGCAGTTTTGGACTAGCGGGATTCACCGGGGAGCTGTTTTTT. This chain connects TRBV6-2 or TRBV6-3 to TRBJ2-2; TRBD2 matches at 12 bases. This CDR3 has 16 residues. The J segment lost 4 bases and the V segment lost 4 bases, leaving 4 bases of the junction unmatched. Germline V gene lookup returns CDR1 MNHEY and CDR2 SVGEGT.

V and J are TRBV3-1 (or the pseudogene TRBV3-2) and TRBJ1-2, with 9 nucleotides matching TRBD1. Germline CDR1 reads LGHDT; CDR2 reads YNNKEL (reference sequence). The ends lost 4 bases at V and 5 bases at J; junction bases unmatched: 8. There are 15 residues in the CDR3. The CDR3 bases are TGTGCCAGCAGCCTATTCGACAGGGGGATGTATGGCTACACCTTC. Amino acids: CASSLFDRGMYGYTF.

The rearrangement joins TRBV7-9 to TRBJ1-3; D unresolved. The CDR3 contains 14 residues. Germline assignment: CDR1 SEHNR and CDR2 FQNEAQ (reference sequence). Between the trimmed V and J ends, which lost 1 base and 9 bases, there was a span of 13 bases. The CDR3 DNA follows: TGTGCCAGCAGCTTAGGTCCGGGTGCTGTCACCATATATTTT. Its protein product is CASSLGPGAVTIYF.

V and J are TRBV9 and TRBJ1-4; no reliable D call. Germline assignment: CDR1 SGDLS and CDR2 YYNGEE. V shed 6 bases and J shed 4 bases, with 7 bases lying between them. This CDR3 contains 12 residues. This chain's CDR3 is CASNRGNEKLFF. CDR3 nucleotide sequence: TGTGCCAGCAACCGGGGTAATGAAAAACTGTTTTTT.

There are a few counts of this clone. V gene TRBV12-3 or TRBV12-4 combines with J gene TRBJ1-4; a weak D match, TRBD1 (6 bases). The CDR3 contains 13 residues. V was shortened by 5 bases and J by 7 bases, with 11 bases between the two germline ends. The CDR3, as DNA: TGTGCCAGCAGTCGGGCAGGGGTTGAAAAACTGTTTTTT. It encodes CASSRAGVEKLFF.

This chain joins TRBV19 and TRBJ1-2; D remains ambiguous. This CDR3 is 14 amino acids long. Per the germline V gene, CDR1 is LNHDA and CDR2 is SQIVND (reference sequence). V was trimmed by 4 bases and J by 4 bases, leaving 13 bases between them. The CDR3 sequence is CASSRRGSPYGYTF. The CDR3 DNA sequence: TGTGCCAGTAGTAGACGAGGGTCTCCCTATGGCTACACCTTC.

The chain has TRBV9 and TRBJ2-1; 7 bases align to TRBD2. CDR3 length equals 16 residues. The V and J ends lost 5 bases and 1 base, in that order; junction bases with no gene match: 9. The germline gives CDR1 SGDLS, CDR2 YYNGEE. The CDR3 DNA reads TGTGCCAGCAGTGCCCTACTAGCGTCGTCCTACAATGAGCAGTTCTTC. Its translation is CASSALLASSYNEQFF.

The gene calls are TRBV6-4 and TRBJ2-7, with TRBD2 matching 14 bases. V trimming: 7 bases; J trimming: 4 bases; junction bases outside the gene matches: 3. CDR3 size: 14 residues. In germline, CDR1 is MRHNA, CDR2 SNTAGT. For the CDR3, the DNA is TGTGCCAGCACCCGGACTAGCGGGAGGTACGAGCAGTACTTC. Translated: CASTRTSGRYEQYF.

The CDR3 bases are TGTGCCAGCAGCTTGATCGGACAGGGCGCCTCTTATAGCAATCAGCCCCAGCATTTT. Residues: CASSLIGQGASYSNQPQHF. The chain carries TRBV7-8 and TRBJ1-5; 8 bases line up with TRBD1. The length of the CDR3 is 19 residues. Unmatched junction bases numbered 13, after V lost 3 bases and J lost 0 bases. CDR1 and CDR2 from the germline V gene are SGHVS and FQNEAQ.

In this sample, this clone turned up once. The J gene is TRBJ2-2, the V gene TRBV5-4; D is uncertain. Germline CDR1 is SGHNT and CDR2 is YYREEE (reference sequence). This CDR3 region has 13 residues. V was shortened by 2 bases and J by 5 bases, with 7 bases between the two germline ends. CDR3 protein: CASSFYYTGELFF. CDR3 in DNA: TGTGCCAGCAGCTTTTATTATACCGGGGAGCTGTTTTTT.

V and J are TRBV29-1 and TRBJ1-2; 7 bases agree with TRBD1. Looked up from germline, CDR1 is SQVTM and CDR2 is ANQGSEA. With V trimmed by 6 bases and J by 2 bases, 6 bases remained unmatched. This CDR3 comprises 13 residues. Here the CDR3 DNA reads TGCAGCGTAAAAGACAGGGTGAACTATGGCTACACCTTC. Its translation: CSVKDRVNYGYTF.

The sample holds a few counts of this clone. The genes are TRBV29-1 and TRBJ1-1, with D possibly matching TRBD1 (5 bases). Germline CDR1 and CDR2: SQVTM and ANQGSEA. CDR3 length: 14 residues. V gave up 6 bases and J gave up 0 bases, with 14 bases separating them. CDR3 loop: CSVHTGGMNTEAFF. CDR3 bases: TGCAGCGTCCATACTGGGGGGATGAACACTGAAGCTTTCTTT.

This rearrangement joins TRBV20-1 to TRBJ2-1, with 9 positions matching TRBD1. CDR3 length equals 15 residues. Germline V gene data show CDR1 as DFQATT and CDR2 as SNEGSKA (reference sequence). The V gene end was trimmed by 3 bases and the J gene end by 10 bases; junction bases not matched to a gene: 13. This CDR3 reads CSASRPQTGGLEQFF. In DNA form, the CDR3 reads TGCAGTGCTAGTCGCCCGCAGACAGGGGGGCTGGAGCAGTTCTTC.

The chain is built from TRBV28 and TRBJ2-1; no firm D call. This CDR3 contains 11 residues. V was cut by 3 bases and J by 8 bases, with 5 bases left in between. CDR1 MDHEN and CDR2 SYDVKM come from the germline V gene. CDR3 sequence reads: CASSFSHEQFF. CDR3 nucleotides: TGTGCCAGCAGTTTTAGCCATGAGCAGTTCTTC.

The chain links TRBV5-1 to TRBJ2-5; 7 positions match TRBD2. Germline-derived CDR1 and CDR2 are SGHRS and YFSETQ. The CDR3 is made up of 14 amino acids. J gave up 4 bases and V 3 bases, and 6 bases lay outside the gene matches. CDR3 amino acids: CASSWGDYGETQYF. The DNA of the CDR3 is TGCGCCAGCAGCTGGGGGGACTACGGAGAGACCCAGTACTTC.